This T cell receptor beta chain was observed in a study of response to subunit inactivated influenza vaccine. MiXCR was run by TCRdb on the RT-PCR reads, yielding one entry per CDR3 protein. The sample lists about 570,000 distinct CDR3 sequences, 10% to 12% occurring once. V lost 3 bases, J lost 7 bases, and 9 bases stayed unmatched. Germline V gene lookup returns CDR1 SGHRS and CDR2 YFSETQ. The CDR3 loop spans 15 amino acids. The sample also formed part of further work on T cells expressing NK-cell markers. That source reports: For TCR beta, cDNA was produced by 5'RACE template switching with UMIs.

The source material was PBMCs from blood, sampled on the day of vaccination. This sequence originates from a man aged 50 or older who received an inactivated influenza vaccine. V is TRBV5-1 and J is TRBJ2-2; TRBD1 matches 7 bases. CDR3 sequence (DNA): TGCGCCAGCAGCTCGGGACAGCTGGTGAACGGGGAGCTGTTTTTT. Translating gives CASSSGQLVNGELFF.